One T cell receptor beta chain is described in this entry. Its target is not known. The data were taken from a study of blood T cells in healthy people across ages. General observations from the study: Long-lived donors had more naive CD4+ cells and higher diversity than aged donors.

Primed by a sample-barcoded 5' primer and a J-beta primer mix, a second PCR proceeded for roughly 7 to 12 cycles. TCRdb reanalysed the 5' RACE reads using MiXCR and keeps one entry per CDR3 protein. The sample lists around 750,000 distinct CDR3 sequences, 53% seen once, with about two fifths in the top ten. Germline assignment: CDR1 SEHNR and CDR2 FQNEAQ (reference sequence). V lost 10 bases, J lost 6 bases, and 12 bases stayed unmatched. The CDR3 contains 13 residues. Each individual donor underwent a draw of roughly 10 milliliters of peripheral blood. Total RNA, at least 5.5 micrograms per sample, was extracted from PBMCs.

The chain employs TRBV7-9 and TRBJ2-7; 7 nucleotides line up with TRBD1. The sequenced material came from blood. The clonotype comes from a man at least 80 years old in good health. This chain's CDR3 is CATSDREEGEQYF. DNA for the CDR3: TGTGCCACCTCAGACAGGGAAGAAGGCGAGCAGTACTTC.